At least ten counts were recorded for the clone carrying this TCR beta chain. This entry is derived from a study of T-cell memory formation after mild COVID-19. A single record per CDR3 protein comes from TCRdb applying MiXCR to the 5' RACE reads. The sample yields around 210,000 distinct CDR3 sequences, roughly 10% seen once. The CDR3 contains 12 residues. Trimming shortened V by 4 bases and J by 5 bases, and 6 bases separated the two germline ends. Per the germline V gene, CDR1 is MNHEY and CDR2 is SVGEGT. The sequence came from a man between 18 and 29 years old who had mild COVID-19 (a few samples of this study predate the infection). Cell type and time point are not known. The sequenced sample consisted of PBMCs or a T cell subset sorted from them (not recorded which). This chain joins TRBV6-2 or TRBV6-3 and TRBJ1-5, with unresolved D. This CDR3 reads CASSLRDQPQHF. Written as DNA, the CDR3 is TGTGCCAGCAGTTTGCGTGATCAGCCCCAGCATTTT.